Reported below is one TCR beta chain. Its antigen is not known. Positive CCR7 selection of CD45RO-negative cells yielded the naive CD8 cells, and terminally differentiated effector memory CD45RA+ cells were excluded. The material for each subset, its genomic DNA, was split evenly across several immunoSEQ plates. Assay used: immunoSEQ multiplex PCR; TCRdb lists only in-frame clones, some missing. The data hold roughly 890,000 clones, with 85% to 95% observed a single time. The data stem from a study of shared clonotypes between healthy human individuals. Study summary: The cohort had two women and three men, ages 18 to 49. Notes on the study in general: Only blood was sampled, and tissue TCR repertoires likely differ from blood ones. Among donors, sharing of clonotypes was expected to be affected by sequencing depth.

The CDR3 has 13 residues. V lost 4 bases and J lost 2, with 6 bases in between. Germline CDR1 is WNHNN and CDR2 is SYGVQD (reference sequence). The receptor's source is a young man in good health. The chain recombines TRBV10-1 with TRBJ2-1, with D possibly TRBD2 on 6 matching bases. The sequenced sample was naive CD8+ T cells sorted from blood. The CDR3 spells CASSGEAYNEQFF. The CDR3 DNA sequence: TGCGCCAGCAGTGGGGAGGCCTACAATGAGCAGTTCTTC.